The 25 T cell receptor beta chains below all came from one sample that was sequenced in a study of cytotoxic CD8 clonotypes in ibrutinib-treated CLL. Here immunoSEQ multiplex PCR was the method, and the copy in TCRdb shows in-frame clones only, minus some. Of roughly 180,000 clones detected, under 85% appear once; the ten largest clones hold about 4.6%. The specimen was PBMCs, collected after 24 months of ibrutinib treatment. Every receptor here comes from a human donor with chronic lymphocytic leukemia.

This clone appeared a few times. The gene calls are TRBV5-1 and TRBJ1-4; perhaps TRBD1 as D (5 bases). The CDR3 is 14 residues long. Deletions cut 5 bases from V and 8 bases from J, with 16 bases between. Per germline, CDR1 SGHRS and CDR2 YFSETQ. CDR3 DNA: TGCGCCAGCAGGCCCCCGGGGGTAGGGGAAAAACTGTTTTTT. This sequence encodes CASRPPGVGEKLFF. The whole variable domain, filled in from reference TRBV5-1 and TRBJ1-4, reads KAGVTQTPRYLIKTRGQQVTLSCSPISGHRSVSWYQQTPGQGLQFLFEYFSETQRNKGNFPGRFSGRQFSNSRSEMNVSTLELGDSALYLCASRPPGVGEKLFFGSGTQLSVL.

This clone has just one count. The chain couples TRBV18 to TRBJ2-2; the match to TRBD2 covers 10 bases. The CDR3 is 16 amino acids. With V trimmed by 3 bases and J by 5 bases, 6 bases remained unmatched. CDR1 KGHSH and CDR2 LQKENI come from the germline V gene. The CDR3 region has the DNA TGTGCCAGCTCACCCTCTGGACTAGCGGCAACCGGGGAGCTGTTTTTT. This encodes CASSPSGLAATGELFF.

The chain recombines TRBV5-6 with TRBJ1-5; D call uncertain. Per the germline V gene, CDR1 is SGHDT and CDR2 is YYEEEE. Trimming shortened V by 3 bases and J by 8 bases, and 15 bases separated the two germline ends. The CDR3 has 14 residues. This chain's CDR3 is CASSWNGDRKPQHF. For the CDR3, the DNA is TGTGCCAGCAGCTGGAACGGGGATAGAAAGCCCCAGCATTTT. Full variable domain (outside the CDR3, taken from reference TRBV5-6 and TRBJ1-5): DAGVTQSPTHLIKTRGQQVTLRCSPKSGHDTVSWYQQALGQGPQFIFQYYEEEERQRGNFPDRFSGHQFPNYSSELNVNALLLGDSALYLCASSWNGDRKPQHFGDGTRLSIL.

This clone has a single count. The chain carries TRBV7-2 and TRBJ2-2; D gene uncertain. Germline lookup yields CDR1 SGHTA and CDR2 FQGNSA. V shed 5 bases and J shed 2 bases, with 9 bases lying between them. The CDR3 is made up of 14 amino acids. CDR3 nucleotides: TGTGCCAGCAGCCCGGTAATCAACACCGGGGAGCTGTTTTTT. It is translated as CASSPVINTGELFF.

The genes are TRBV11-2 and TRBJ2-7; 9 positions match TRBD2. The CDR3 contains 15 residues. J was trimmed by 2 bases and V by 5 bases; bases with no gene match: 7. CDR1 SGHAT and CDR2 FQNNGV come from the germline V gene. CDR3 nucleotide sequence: TGTGCCAGCAGCCACCGGGAGCGGGGGGCCTACGAGCAGTACTTC. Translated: CASSHRERGAYEQYF.

CDR3 coding DNA: TGTGCCACCCAGATACAACTGAGGGGCAATCAGCCCCAGCATTTT. This encodes CATQIQLRGNQPQHF. The genes are TRBV19 and TRBJ1-5; D is ambiguous. The ends were cut back, 10 bases at V and 2 bases at J, with 18 bases in the middle. This CDR3 region has 15 residues. Germline lookup yields CDR1 LNHDA and CDR2 SQIVND (reference sequence).

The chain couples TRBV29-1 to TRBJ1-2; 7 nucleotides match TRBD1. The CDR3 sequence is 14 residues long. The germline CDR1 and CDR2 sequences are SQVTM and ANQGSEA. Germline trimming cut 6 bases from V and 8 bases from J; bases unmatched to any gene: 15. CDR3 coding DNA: TGCAGCGTCTCACACAGGGGAATCCCGTCCGGCTACACCTTC. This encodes CSVSHRGIPSGYTF.

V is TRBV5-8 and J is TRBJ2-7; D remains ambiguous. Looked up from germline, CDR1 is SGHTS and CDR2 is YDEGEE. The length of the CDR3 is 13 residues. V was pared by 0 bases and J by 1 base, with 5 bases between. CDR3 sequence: CASSLEGSYEQYF. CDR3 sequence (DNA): TGTGCCAGCAGCTTGGAAGGATCCTACGAGCAGTACTTC.

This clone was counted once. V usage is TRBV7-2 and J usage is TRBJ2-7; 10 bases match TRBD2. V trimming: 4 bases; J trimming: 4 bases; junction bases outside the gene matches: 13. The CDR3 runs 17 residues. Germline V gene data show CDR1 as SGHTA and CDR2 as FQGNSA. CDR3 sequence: CASSWASGRGAKYEQYF. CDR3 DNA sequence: TGTGCCAGCAGCTGGGCTAGCGGGAGAGGGGCCAAATACGAGCAGTACTTC.

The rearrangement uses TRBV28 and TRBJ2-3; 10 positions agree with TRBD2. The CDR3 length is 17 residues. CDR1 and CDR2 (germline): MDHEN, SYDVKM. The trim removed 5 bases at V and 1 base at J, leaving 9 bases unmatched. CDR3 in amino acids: CASSTSGRAVGTDTQYF. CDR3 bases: TGTGCCAGCAGTACCAGCGGGAGGGCCGTAGGCACAGATACGCAGTATTTT.

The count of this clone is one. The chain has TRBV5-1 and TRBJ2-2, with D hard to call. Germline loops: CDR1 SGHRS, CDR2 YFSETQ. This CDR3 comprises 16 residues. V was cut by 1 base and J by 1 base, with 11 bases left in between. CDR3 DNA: TGCGCCAGCAGCTTGTTGGCAGGAATGAACACCGGGGAGCTGTTTTTT. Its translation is CASSLLAGMNTGELFF.

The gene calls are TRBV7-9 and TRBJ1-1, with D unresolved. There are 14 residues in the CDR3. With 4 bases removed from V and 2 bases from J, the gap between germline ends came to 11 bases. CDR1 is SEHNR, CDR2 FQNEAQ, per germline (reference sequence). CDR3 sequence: CASSSQRPNTEAFF. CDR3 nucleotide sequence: TGTGCCAGCAGCTCTCAAAGACCTAACACTGAAGCTTTCTTT.

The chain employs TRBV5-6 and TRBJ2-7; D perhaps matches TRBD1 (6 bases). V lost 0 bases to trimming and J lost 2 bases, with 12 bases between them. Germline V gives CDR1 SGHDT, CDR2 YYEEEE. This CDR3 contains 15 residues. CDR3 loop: CASSLANRAPYEQYF. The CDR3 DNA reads TGTGCCAGCAGCTTGGCCAACAGGGCTCCCTACGAGCAGTACTTC.

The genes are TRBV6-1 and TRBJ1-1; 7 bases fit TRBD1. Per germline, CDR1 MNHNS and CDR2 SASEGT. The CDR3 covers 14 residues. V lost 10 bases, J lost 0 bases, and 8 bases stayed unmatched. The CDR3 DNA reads TGTGCCACCGTAATGGGACAGTTGAACACTGAAGCTTTCTTT. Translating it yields CATVMGQLNTEAFF.

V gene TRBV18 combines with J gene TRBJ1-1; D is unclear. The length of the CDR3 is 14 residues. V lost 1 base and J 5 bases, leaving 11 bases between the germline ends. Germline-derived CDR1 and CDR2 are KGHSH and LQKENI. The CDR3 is CASSPREVVTEAFF. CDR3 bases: TGTGCCAGCTCACCACGGGAGGTAGTAACTGAAGCTTTCTTT. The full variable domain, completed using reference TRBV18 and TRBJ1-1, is NAGVMQNPRHLVRRRGQEARLRCSPMKGHSHVYWYRQLPEEGLKFMVYLQKENIIDESGMPKERFSAEFPKEGPSILRIQQVVRGDSAAYFCASSPREVVTEAFFGQGTRLTVV.

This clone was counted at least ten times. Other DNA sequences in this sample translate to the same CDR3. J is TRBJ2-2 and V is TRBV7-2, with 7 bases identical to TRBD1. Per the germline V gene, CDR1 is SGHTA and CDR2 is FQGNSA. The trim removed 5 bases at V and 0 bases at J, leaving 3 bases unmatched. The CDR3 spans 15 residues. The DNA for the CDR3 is TGTGCCAGCAGCCCCGGGACAGCGAACACCGGGGAGCTGTTTTTT. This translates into CASSPGTANTGELFF.

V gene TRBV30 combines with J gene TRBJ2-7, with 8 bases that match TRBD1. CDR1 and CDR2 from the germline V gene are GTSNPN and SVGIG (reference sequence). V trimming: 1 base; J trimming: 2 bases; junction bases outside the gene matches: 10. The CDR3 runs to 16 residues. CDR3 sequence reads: CAWSGTDLTGAYEQYF. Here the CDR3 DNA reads TGTGCCTGGAGTGGAACCGACCTGACAGGGGCCTACGAGCAGTACTTC.

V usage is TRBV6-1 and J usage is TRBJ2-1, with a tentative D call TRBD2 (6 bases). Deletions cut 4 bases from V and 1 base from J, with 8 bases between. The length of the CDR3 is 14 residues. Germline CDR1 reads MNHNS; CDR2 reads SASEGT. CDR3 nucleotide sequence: TGTGCCAGCAGTGGGGGACTTTCCTACAATGAGCAGTTCTTC. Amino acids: CASSGGLSYNEQFF.

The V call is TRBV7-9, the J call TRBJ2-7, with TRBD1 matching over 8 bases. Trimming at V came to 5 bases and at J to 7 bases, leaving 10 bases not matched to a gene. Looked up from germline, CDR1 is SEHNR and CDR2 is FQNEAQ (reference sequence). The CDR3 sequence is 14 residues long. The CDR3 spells CASSPGQGSREQYF. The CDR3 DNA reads TGTGCCAGCAGCCCCGGACAGGGATCGAGAGAGCAGTACTTC.

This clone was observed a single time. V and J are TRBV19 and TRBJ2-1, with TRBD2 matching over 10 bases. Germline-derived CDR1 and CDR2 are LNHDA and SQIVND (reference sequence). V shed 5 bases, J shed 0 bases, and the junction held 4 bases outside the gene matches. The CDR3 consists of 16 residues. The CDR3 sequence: CASSPSSGSSYNEQFF. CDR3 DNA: TGTGCCAGTAGTCCATCTAGCGGGAGCTCCTACAATGAGCAGTTCTTC.

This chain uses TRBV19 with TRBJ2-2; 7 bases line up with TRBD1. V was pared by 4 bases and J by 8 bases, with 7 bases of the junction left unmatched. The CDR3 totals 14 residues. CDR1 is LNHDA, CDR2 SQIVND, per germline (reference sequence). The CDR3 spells CASSTGQRKGELFF. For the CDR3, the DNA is TGTGCCAGTAGTACGGGACAGAGGAAGGGGGAGCTGTTTTTT.

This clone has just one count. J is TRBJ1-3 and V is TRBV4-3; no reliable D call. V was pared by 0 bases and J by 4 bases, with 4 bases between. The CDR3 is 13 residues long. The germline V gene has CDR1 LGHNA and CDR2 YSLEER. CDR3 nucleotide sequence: TGCGCCAGCAGCCAAGACAGGGGAAACACCATATATTTT. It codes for CASSQDRGNTIYF.

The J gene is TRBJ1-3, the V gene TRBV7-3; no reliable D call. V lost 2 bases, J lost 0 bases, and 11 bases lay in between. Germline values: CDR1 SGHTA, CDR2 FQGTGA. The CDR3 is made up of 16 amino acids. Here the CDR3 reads CASSLYAASSGNTIYF. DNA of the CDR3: TGTGCCAGCAGCTTATACGCGGCTAGCTCTGGAAACACCATATATTTT.

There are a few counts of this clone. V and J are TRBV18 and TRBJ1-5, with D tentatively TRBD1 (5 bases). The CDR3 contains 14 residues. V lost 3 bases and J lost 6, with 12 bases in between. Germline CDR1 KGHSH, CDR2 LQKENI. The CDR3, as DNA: TGTGCCAGCTCACCGGTAGGGGTCGGTCAGCCCCAGCATTTT. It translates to CASSPVGVGQPQHF.

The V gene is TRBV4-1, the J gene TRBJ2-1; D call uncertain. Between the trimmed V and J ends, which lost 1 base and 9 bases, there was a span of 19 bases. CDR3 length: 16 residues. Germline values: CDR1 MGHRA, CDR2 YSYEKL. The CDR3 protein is CASSQALGPASGEQFF. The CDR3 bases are TGCGCCAGCAGCCAAGCATTAGGCCCGGCGTCGGGTGAGCAGTTCTTC.